This TCR beta chain was captured by sequencing in a study of CD8 T cells in Susac syndrome. A word on this clonotype: The antigen is undetermined.

The length of the CDR3 is 14 residues. From germline, CDR1 is SNHLY and CDR2 FYNNEI. V was clipped by 6 bases and J by 2 bases; unmatched bases: 0. TCR beta was sequenced from blood CD8+ and CD4+ T cells. Under recently defined diagnostic criteria, the patients with Susac syndrome qualified as having definite or probable disease. RNA totalling roughly 0.45 to 1 ug underwent reverse transcription with random hexamers. An immunoSEQ multiplex PCR generated amplified TCR beta CDR3 products spanning 54 Vbeta and 13 Jbeta. TCRdb redid the calling of the immunoSEQ multiplex PCR reads with MiXCR, one entry per CDR3 protein. This repertoire shows fewer than 200,000 distinct CDR3 sequences, 85% to 95% found once; its top ten account for more than 0.095%. General study findings and limits: Within Susac syndrome CD4+ T cell repertoires, clonal expansion was not evident.

The sample taken for sequencing was CD4+ T cells from PBMCs. This rearrangement joins TRBV2 to TRBJ2-1; 11 bases fit TRBD2. This TCR derives from a human donor with Susac syndrome. CDR3 DNA: TGTGCCAGCAGACTAGCGGGGGCCTACAATGAGCAGTTCTTC. It yields the protein CASRLAGAYNEQFF.